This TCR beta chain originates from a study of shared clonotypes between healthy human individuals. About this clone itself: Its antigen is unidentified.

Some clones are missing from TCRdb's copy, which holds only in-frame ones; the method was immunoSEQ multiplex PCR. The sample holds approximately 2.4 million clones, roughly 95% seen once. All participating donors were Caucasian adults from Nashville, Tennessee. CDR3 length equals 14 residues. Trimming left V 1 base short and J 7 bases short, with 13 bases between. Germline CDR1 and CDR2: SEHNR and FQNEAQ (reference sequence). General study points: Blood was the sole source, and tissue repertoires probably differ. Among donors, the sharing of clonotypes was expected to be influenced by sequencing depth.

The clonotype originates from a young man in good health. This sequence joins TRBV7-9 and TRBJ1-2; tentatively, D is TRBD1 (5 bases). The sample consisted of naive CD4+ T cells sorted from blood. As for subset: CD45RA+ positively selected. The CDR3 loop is CASSLVLGGGGYTF. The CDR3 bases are TGTGCCAGCAGCTTAGTTCTGGGCGGGGGTGGCTACACCTTC.